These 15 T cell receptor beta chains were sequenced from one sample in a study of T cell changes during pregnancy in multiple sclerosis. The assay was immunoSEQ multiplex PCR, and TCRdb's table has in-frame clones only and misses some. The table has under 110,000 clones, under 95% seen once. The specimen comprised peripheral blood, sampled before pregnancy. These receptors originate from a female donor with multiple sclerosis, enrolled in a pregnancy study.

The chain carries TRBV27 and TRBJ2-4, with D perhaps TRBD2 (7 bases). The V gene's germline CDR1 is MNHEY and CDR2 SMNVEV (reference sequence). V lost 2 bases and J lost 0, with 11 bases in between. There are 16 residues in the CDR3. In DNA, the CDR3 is TGTGCCAGCAGTTTAAGGGGGGGGTTAGCCAAAAACATTCAGTACTTC. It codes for CASSLRGGLAKNIQYF.

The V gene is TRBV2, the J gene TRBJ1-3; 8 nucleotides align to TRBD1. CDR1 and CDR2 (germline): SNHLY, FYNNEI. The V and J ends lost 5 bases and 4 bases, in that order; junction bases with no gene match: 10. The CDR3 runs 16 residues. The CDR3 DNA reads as TGTGCCAGCAGTCCCCCGAAGACAGGGGCAGGAAACACCATATATTTT. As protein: CASSPPKTGAGNTIYF.

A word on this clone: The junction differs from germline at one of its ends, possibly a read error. CDR3 region: CASRGASNTGELFF. CDR3 DNA: TGTGCAAGCAGGGGGGCTTCGAACACCGGGGAGCTGTTTTTT. V and J are TRBV6-1 and TRBJ2-2; weak D call: TRBD1 (7 bases). This CDR3 has 14 residues. Germline assignment: CDR1 MNHNS and CDR2 SASEGT.

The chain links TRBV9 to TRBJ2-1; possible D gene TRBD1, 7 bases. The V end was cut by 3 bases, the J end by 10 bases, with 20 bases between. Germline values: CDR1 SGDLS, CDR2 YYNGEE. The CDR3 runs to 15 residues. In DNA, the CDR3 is TGTGCCAGCAGCGCAGGGGGGACTCTACAAGTCGAGCAGTTCTTC. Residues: CASSAGGTLQVEQFF.

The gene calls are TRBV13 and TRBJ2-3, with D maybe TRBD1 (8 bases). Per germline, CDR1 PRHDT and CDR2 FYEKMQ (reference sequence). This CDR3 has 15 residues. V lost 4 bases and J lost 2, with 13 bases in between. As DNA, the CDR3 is TGTGCCAGCAGCTCACAGGGGGGGGACACAGATACGCAGTATTTT. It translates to CASSSQGGDTDTQYF.

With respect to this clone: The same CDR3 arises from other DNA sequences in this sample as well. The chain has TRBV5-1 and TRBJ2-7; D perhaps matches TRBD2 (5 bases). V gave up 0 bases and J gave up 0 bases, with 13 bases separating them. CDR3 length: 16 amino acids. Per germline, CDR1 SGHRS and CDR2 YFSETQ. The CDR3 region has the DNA TGCGCCAGCAGCTTGGATGGTACGGGGAGCTCCTACGAGCAGTACTTC. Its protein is CASSLDGTGSSYEQYF. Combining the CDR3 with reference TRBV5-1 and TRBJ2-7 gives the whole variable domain KAGVTQTPRYLIKTRGQQVTLSCSPISGHRSVSWYQQTPGQGLQFLFEYFSETQRNKGNFPGRFSGRQFSNSRSEMNVSTLELGDSALYLCASSLDGTGSSYEQYFGPGTRLTVT.

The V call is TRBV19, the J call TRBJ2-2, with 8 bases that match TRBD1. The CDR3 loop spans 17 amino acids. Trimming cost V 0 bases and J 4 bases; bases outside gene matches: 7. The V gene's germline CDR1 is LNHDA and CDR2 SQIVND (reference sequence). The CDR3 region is CASSIDPQGASTGELFF. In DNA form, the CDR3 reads TGTGCCAGTAGTATAGACCCTCAGGGGGCGAGCACCGGGGAGCTGTTTTTT.

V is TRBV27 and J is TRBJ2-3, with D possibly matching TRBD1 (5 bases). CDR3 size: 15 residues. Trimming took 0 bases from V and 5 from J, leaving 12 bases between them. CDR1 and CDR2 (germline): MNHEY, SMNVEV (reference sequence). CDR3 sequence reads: CASSLSNGAVDTQYF. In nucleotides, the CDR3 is TGTGCCAGCAGTTTATCTAATGGGGCGGTAGATACGCAGTATTTT.

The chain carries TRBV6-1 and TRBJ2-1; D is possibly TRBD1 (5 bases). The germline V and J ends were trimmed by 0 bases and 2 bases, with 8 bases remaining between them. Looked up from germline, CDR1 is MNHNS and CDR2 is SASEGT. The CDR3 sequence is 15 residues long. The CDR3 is CASSEAGVPYNEQFF. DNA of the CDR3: TGTGCCAGCAGTGAAGCAGGGGTCCCCTACAATGAGCAGTTCTTC.

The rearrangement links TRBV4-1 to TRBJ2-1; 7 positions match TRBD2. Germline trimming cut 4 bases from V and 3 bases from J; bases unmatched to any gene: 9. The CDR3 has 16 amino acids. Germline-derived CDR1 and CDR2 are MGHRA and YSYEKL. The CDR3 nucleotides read TGCGCCAGCAGCCTAATCGGAAGCGGGGACTACAATGAGCAGTTCTTC. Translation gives CASSLIGSGDYNEQFF.

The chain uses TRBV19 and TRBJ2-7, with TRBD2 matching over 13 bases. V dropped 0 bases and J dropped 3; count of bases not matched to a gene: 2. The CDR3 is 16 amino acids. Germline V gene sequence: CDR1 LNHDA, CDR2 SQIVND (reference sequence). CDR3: CASSIEGLAGNYEQYF. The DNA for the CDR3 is TGTGCCAGTAGTATAGAGGGACTAGCGGGGAACTACGAGCAGTACTTC.

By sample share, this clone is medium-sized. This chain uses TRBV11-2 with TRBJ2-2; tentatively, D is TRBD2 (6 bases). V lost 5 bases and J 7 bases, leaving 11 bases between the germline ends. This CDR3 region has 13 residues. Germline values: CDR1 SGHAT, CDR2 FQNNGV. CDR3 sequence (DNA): TGTGCCAGCAGCCGTGGGGGGATCGGGGAGCTGTTTTTT. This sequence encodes CASSRGGIGELFF.

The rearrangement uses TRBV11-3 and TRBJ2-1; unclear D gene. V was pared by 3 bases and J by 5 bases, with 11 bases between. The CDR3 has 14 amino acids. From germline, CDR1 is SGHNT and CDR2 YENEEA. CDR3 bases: TGTGCCAGCAGCTTTAATAGCCTCGACAATGAGCAGTTCTTC. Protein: CASSFNSLDNEQFF. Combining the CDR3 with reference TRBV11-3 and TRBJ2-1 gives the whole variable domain EAGVVQSPRYKIIEKKQPVAFWCNPISGHNTLYWYLQNLGQGPELLIRYENEEAVDDSQLPKDRFSAERLKGVDSTLKIQPAELGDSAVYLCASSFNSLDNEQFFGPGTRLTVL.

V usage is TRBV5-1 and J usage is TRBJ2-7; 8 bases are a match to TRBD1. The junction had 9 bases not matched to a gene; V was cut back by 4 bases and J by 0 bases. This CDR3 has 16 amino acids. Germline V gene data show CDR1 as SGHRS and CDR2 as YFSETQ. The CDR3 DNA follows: TGCGCCAGCAGCGGATACCGGGACAGGACCTCCTACGAGCAGTACTTC. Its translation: CASSGYRDRTSYEQYF.

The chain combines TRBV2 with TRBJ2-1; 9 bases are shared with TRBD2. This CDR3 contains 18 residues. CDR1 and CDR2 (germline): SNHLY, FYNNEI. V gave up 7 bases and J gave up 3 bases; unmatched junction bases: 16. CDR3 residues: CASTHEILGLANYNEQFF. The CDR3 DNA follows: TGTGCCAGCACACACGAAATCCTCGGACTAGCGAACTACAATGAGCAGTTCTTC.